This record concerns one T cell receptor (beta chain) sequence. Regarding treatment: randomized to nivolumab then ipilimumab (arm A) or the reverse (arm B). DNA-damaging chemotherapy had not been given to any patient beforehand. Live CD3+CD8+ CD19− CD56− cells were sorted from PBMCs. These data come from a study of sequential checkpoint blockade in melanoma. Overall study context: First-line arms were nivolumab then ipilimumab, or the reverse, randomized 1:1. Maintenance nivolumab came after either treatment sequence.

The CDR3 is made up of 16 amino acids. V gave up 0 bases and J gave up 0 bases, with 10 bases separating them. Germline values: CDR1 SEHNR, CDR2 FQNEAQ (reference sequence). The assay was immunoSEQ multiplex PCR, and TCRdb's table has in-frame clones only and misses some. The data show some 11,000 clones, just under 80% seen once. The material sequenced was CD8+ T cells sorted from blood (inferred from file names), taken from a patient given nivolumab and ipilimumab in sequence. The rearrangement uses TRBV7-9 and TRBJ2-3, with D possibly matching TRBD1 (6 bases). This clonotype was obtained from a human donor with melanoma. The CDR3 loop is CASSLASGASTDTQYF. DNA for the CDR3: TGTGCCAGCAGCTTAGCGTCAGGGGCTAGCACAGATACGCAGTATTTT.